This entry features one TCR beta chain sequence. The data were taken from a study of blood T cell repertoires in COVID-19. Overall study context: Sample material is recorded as cDNA or gDNA derived from T cells, B-cell-depleted T cells, or PBMCs.

Germline values: CDR1 LGHNA, CDR2 YNFKEQ. Trimming removed 1 base from V and 4 bases from J, with 11 bases in between. This CDR3 is built from 14 residues. In the original processing: Researchers report that nucleated cell counts were estimated from reference gene primer amplification. Clones were sequenced by immunoSEQ multiplex PCR, and TCRdb holds only the in-frame ones, with some missing. V and J calls plus clone size are reproduced from that table; the DNA served to infer D and trimming. The sample lists some 380,000 clones, 90% occurring once. This sequence originates from a man aged 18 to 30 with active or convalescent COVID-19. This sequence joins TRBV4-2 and TRBJ2-7, with a possible D match to TRBD1 (6 bases). Sequencing used peripheral blood. The CDR3 loop is CASSQAQGFYEQYF. CDR3 in DNA: TGTGCCAGCAGCCAAGCACAGGGATTTTACGAGCAGTACTTC.